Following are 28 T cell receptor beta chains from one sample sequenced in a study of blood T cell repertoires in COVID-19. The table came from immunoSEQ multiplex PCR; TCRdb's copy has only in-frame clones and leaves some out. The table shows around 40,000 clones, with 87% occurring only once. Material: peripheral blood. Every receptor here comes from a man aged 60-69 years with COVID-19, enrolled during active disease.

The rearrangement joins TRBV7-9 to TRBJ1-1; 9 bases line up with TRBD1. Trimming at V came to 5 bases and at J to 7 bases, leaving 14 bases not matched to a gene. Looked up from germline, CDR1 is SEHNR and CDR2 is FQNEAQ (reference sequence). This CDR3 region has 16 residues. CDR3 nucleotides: TGTGCCAGCAGCACCTTGCTAATACAGGGGGCGGGTGAAGCTTTCTTT. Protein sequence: CASSTLLIQGAGEAFF.

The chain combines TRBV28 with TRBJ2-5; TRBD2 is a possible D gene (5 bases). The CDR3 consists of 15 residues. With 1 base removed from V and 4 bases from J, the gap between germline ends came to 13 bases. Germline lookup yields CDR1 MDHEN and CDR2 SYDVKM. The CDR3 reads CASSLYRGSGETQYF. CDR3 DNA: TGTGCCAGCAGTTTATATCGGGGTTCGGGAGAGACCCAGTACTTC. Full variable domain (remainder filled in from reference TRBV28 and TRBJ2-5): DVKVTQSSRYLVKRTGEKVFLECVQDMDHENMFWYRQDPGLGLRLIYFSYDVKMKEKGDIPEGYSVSREKKERFSLILESASTNQTSMYLCASSLYRGSGETQYFGPGTRLLVL.

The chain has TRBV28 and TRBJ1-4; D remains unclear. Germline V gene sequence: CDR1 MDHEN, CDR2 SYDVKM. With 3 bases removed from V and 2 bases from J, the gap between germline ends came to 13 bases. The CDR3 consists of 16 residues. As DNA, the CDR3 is TGTGCCAGCAGTTTTGGCGGAGGTTGGACTAATGAAAAACTGTTTTTT. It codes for CASSFGGGWTNEKLFF.

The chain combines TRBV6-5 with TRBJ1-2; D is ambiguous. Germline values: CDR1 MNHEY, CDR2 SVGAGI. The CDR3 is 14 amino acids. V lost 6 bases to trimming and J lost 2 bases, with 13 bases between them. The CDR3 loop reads CASRSSPPNYGYTF. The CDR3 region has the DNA TGTGCCAGCAGAAGCTCACCCCCGAACTATGGCTACACCTTC.

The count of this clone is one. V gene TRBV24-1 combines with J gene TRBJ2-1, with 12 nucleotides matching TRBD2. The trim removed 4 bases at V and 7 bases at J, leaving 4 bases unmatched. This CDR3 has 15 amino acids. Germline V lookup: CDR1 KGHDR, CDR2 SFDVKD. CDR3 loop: CATSESTSGRNEQFF. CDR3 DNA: TGTGCCACCAGTGAATCAACTAGCGGGAGGAATGAGCAGTTCTTC.

For the CDR3, the DNA is TGTGCTAGTGTCCATCAGGTGCGGGGCAATCAGCCCCAGCATTTT. It translates to CASVHQVRGNQPQHF. The genes are TRBV12-5 and TRBJ1-5; no firm D call. Germline loops: CDR1 LGHNT, CDR2 FRNRAP. There are 15 residues in the CDR3. V was shortened by 7 bases and J by 2 bases, with 15 bases between the two germline ends.

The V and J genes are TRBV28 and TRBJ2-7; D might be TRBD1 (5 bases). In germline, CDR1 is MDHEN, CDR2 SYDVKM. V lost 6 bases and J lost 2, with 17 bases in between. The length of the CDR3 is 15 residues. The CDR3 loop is CASSPPPKGTYEQYF. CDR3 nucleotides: TGTGCCAGCAGCCCTCCCCCGAAGGGGACCTACGAGCAGTACTTC.

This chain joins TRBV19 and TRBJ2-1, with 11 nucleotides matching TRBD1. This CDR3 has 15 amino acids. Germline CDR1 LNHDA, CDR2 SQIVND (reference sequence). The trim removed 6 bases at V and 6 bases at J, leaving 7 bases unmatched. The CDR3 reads CASRGPGQGVNEQFF. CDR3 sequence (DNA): TGTGCCAGTAGGGGACCGGGACAGGGGGTCAATGAGCAGTTCTTC.

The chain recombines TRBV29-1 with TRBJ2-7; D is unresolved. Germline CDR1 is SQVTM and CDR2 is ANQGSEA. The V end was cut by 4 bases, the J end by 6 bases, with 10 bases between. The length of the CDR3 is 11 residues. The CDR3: CSVGLPPEQYF. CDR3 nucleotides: TGCAGCGTTGGGCTGCCACCCGAGCAGTACTTC.

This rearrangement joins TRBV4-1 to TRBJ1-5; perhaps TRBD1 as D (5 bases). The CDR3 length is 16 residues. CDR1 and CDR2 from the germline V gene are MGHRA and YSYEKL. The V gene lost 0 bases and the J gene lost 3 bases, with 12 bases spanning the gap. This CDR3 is CASSQEQEYYNQPQHF. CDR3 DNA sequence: TGCGCCAGCAGCCAAGAACAGGAATATTACAATCAGCCCCAGCATTTT.

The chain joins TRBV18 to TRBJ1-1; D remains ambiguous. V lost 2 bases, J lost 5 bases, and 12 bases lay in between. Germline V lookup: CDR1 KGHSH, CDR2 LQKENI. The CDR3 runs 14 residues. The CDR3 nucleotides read TGTGCCAGCTCACCAGACCCTCGGGGAACTGAAGCTTTCTTT. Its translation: CASSPDPRGTEAFF. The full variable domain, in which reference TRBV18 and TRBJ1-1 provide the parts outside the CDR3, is NAGVMQNPRHLVRRRGQEARLRCSPMKGHSHVYWYRQLPEEGLKFMVYLQKENIIDESGMPKERFSAEFPKEGPSILRIQQVVRGDSAAYFCASSPDPRGTEAFFGQGTRLTVV.

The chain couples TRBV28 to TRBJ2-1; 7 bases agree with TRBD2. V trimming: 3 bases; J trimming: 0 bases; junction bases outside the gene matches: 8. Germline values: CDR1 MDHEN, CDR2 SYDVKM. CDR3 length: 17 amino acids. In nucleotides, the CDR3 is TGTGCCAGCAGTTTCCCCTCTAGCGGAAGCTCCTACAATGAGCAGTTCTTC. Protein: CASSFPSSGSSYNEQFF.

This chain's CDR3 is CASIQGRGTLYEQYF. DNA of the CDR3: TGTGCCAGCATCCAGGGCAGAGGGACTCTCTACGAGCAGTACTTC. The gene calls are TRBV6-6 and TRBJ2-7; D might be TRBD2 (6 bases). Trimming cost V 7 bases and J 3 bases, with 19 bases left between them. The germline CDR1 and CDR2 sequences are MNHNY and SVGAGI (reference sequence). This CDR3 contains 15 residues.

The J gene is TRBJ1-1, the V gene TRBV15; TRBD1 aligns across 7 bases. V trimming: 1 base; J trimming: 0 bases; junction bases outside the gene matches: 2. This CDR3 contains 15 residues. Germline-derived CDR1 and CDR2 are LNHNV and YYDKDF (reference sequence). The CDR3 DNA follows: TGTGCCACCAGCAGAGGGGACAGACTGAACACTGAAGCTTTCTTT. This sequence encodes CATSRGDRLNTEAFF. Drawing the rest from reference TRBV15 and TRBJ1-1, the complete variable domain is DAMVIQNPRYQVTQFGKPVTLSCSQTLNHNVMYWYQQKSSQAPKLLFHYYDKDFNNEADTPDNFQSRRPNTSFCFLDIRSPGLGDTAMYLCATSRGDRLNTEAFFGQGTRLTVV.

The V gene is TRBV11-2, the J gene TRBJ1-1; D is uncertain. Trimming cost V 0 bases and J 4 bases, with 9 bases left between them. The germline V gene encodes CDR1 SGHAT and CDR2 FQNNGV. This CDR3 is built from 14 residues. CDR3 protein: CASSLDLWSTEAFF. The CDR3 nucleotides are TGTGCCAGCAGCTTAGATCTATGGAGCACTGAAGCTTTCTTT.

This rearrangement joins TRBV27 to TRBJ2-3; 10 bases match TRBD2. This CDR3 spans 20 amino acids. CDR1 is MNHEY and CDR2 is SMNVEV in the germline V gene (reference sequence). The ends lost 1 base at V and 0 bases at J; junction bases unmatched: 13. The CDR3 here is CASSLFGVASGRISTDTQYF. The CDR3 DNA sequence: TGTGCCAGCAGTTTATTCGGCGTGGCTAGCGGGAGAATTAGCACAGATACGCAGTATTTT.

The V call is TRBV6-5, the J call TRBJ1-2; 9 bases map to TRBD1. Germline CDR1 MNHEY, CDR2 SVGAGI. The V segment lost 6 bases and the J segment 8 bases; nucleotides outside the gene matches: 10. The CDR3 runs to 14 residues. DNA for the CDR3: TGTGCCAGCAGGCACCAACAGGGGGCCCGGGGCTACACCTTC. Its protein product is CASRHQQGARGYTF.

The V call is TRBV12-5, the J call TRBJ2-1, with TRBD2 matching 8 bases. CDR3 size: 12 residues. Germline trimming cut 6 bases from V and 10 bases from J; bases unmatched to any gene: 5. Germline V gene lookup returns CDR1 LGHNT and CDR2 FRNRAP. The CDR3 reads CASGRGVTEQFF. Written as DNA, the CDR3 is TGTGCTAGTGGGCGGGGGGTCACAGAGCAGTTCTTC.

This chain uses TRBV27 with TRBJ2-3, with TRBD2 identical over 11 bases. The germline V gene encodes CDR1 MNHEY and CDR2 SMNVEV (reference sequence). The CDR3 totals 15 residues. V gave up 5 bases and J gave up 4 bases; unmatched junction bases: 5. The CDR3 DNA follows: TGTGCCAGCAGTCTCGATAGCGGGAGGGCAGATACGCAGTATTTT. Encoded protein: CASSLDSGRADTQYF.

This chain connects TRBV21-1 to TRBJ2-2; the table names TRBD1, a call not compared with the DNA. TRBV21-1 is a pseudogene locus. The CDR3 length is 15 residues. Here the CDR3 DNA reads TGTGCCAGCAGCACAGCTAGGGGGTCCACCGGGGAGCTGTTTTTT. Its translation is CASSTARGSTGELFF.

CDR3 in amino acids: CASSQYYNSEAFF. DNA of the CDR3: TGCGCCAGCAGCCAATATTATAACTCTGAAGCTTTCTTT. The chain carries TRBV4-1 and TRBJ1-1; D uncertain. Germline V gene data show CDR1 as MGHRA and CDR2 as YSYEKL. CDR3 size: 13 residues. V gave up 2 bases and J gave up 6 bases, with 10 bases separating them.

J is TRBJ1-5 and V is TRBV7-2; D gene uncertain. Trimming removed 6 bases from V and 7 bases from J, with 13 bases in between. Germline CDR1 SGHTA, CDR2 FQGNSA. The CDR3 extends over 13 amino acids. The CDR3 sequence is CASSSGEGQPQHF. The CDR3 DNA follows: TGTGCCAGCAGTTCCGGGGAGGGACAGCCCCAGCATTTT.

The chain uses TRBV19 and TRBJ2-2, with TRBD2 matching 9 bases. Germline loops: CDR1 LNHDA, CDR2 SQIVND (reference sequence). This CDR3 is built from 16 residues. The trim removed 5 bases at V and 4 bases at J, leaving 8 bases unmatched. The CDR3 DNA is TGTGCCAGTAGTCCTACTCGGACTAGCGTCACCGGGGAGCTGTTTTTT. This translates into CASSPTRTSVTGELFF. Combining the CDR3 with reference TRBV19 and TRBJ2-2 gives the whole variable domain DGGITQSPKYLFRKEGQNVTLSCEQNLNHDAMYWYRQDPGQGLRLIYYSQIVNDFQKGDIAEGYSVSREKKESFPLTVTSAQKNPTAFYLCASSPTRTSVTGELFFGEGSRLTVL.

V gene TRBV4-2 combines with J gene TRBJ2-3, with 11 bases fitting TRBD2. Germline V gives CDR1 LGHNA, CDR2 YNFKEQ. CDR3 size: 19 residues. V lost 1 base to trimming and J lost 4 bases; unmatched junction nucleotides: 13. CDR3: CASSQVIGSGRGEADTQYF. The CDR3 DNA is TGTGCCAGCAGCCAAGTTATAGGTAGCGGGAGGGGTGAGGCAGATACGCAGTATTTT.

The CDR3 sequence: CASSLQARRGGAYEQYF. The DNA of the CDR3 is TGTGCCAGCAGCCTCCAAGCCCGACGGGGGGGGGCCTACGAGCAGTACTTC. This sequence joins TRBV3-1 (or the pseudogene TRBV3-2) and TRBJ2-7; 8 bases agree with TRBD2. CDR1 is LGHDT and CDR2 is YNNKEL in the germline V gene (reference sequence). This CDR3 is 17 amino acids long. With 4 bases clipped from V and 2 bases from J, the junction kept 13 bases outside the gene matches.

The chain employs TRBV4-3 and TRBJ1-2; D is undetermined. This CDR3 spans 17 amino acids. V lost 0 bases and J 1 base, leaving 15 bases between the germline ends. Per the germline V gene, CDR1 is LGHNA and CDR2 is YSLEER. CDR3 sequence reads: CASSQEVEVEINYGYTF. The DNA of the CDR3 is TGCGCCAGCAGCCAAGAAGTGGAGGTGGAGATTAACTATGGCTACACCTTC.

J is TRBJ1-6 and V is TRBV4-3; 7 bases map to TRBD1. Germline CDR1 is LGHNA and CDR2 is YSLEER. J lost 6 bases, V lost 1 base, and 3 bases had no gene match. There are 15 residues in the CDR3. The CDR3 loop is CASSQGRDSNSPLHF. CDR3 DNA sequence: TGCGCCAGCAGCCAAGGGCGGGACAGTAATTCACCCCTCCACTTT.

The CDR3 protein is CASSEGGTQETQYF. The CDR3, as DNA: TGCGCCAGCAGTGAGGGGGGGACCCAAGAGACCCAGTACTTC. J is TRBJ2-5 and V is TRBV10-1, with D possibly TRBD2 on 6 matching bases. The CDR3 is 14 residues long. V was shortened by 2 bases and J by 1 base, with 8 bases between the two germline ends. Germline V gene data show CDR1 as WNHNN and CDR2 as SYGVQD (reference sequence).